This T cell receptor beta chain was documented in a study of CD8+ T cells in alopecia areata. V lost 0 bases and J 6 bases, leaving 15 bases between the germline ends. The CDR3 is made up of 15 amino acids. The germline V gene encodes CDR1 SGHDT and CDR2 YYEEEE. Investigators isolated RNA and reverse transcribed it into cDNA to act as the sequencing template. Sequenced by immunoSEQ multiplex PCR; TCRdb stores in-frame clones only, minus some. Of about 140,000 clones in the sample, about 60% were seen once. Sequences were derived from CD4+ T cells sorted from blood, sampled at week 0. V usage is TRBV5-6 and J usage is TRBJ2-5; D remains ambiguous. The source is a human donor with alopecia areata. The CDR3 nucleotides read TGTGCCAGCAGCTTGGGTATAGGGATGGGAAAGACCCAGTACTTC. As protein: CASSLGIGMGKTQYF.